The entry that follows covers one T cell receptor beta chain sequence. In this sample, this clonotype turned up many times. The target of this receptor is not known. There are no base qualities to consult, and no much larger clone falls within one base. The data derive from a study of T-cell reconstitution after alpha-beta-depleted transplantation in children (TCRdb year 2016). For the study in its entirety: Using TCR repertoire profiling, the study followed T-cell immune reconstitution in a quantitative way in children after TCRalphabeta/CD19-depleted allogeneic hematopoietic cell transplantation.

The treatment or condition label for this specimen denotes: allogeneic hematopoietic cell transplantation with graft depleted of TCRalphabeta T cells and CD19 B cells. Transplant recipients were children who received TCRalphabeta/CD19-depleted allogeneic hematopoietic cell grafts. Library construction relied on PCR. TCRdb shows the sequencer as Illumina HiSeq 2500. TCR library preparation used molecular barcoding, with unique molecular identifiers applied to normalize quantification of the TCRbeta repertoire. Through fastp at Q25 and MiXCR, TCRdb rebuilt clones from the public reads, retaining in-frame beta chains. Every CDR3 protein is listed once, alongside the most common genes and DNA of its rows. The sample table lists around 29,000 distinct CDR3 sequences, 5.5% to 7.5% of them with a count of one. The leading ten clones occupy around 7% of the sample. What the work shows at the level of the full study, not this receptor alone: In some patients, high TCRbeta diversity at day 60 was attributed to recipient T cells and intrathymic progenitors that had survived conditioning. The apparently early alphabetaT-cell count recovery about two months after transplant was reportedly dependent on only several hundred rapidly expanded clones derived from non-depleted graft cells. The frequencies of hyperexpanded clones fell over the following months, and after one year, T-cell counts and TCRbeta diversity were mostly attributed to newly produced T cells.

The CDR3 spans 14 residues, from the cysteine through the phenylalanine. Only CDR3 DNA is held: 42 bases, read in frame from base 1. V lost 4 bases and J lost 4 bases; the stretch between them is 13 bases long. The germline V gene gives CDR1 as MNHEY and CDR2 as SVGEGT. The sequenced sample was PBMCs, mostly from graft donor cells, obtained 180 days after TCRalphabeta/CD19-depleted stem cell transplant. The clonotype was recovered from a male patient under 18 who had a stem cell transplant for acute myeloid leukemia, so the T cells may come from the graft donor. The sequence joins TRBV6-2 or TRBV6-3 to TRBJ2-5; a confident D gene designation cannot be given. The CDR3 in this case is CASSLAGPRETQYF. The DNA sequence is TGTGCCAGCAGTTTAGCCGGGCCTAGAGAGACCCAGTACTTC.